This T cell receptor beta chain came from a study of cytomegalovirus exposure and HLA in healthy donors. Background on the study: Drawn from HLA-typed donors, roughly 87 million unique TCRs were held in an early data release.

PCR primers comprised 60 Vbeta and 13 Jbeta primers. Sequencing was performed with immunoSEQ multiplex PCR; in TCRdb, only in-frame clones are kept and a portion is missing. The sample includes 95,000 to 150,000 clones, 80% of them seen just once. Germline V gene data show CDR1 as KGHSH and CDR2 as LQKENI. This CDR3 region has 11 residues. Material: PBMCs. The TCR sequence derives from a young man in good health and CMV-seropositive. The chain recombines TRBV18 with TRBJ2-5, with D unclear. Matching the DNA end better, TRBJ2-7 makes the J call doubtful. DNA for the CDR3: TGTGCCAGCTCACCGGACTACGAGCAGTACTTC. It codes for CASSPDYEQYF.